This T cell receptor beta chain was identified during a study of tumor-infiltrating lymphocytes in localized non-small cell lung cancer. Study-wide results and caveats: TCR sequencing covered a subset of patients with enough tissue. Higher tumor T cell infiltration than in uninvolved lung was supported by TCRbeta sequencing.

V was pared by 5 bases and J by 0 bases, with 18 bases between. Germline V gene data show CDR1 as SEHNR and CDR2 as FQNEAQ (reference sequence). This CDR3 is 17 amino acids long. The repertoire was sequenced with immunoSEQ multiplex PCR; TCRdb's copy has only in-frame clones and lacks some. Seen here are about 9,500 clones, less than 80% observed once, and the top ten hold approximately 14%. In the case of this clone: The antigen remains unidentified.

The chain has TRBV7-9 and TRBJ2-3, with D possibly being TRBD1 or TRBD2 (7 bases each). The TCR originated in a human donor with non-small cell lung cancer. Material: lung tumor tissue. CDR3 sequence reads: CASSGPGGDGSTDTQYF. CDR3 coding DNA: TGTGCCAGCAGCGGGCCAGGGGGGGACGGAAGCACAGATACGCAGTATTTT.